The 14 T cell receptor beta chains in this list originate from one sample, sequenced in a study of blood T cell repertoires in COVID-19. Libraries were prepared by immunoSEQ multiplex PCR; TCRdb keeps only in-frame clonotypes and omits some of them. The sample holds around 130,000 clones, 84% seen once. The source material was peripheral blood. These receptors originate from a woman aged 25 to 39 who had recovered from COVID-19.

This chain links TRBV5-1 with TRBJ2-2; 8 bases map to TRBD1. This CDR3 has 16 residues. V lost 3 bases, J lost 3 bases, and 7 bases stayed unmatched. Germline CDR1 and CDR2: SGHRS and YFSETQ. CDR3: CASSSAGTGYTGELFF. CDR3 sequence (DNA): TGCGCCAGCAGCTCCGCCGGGACAGGATACACCGGGGAGCTGTTTTTT. The full variable domain, rest sourced from reference TRBV5-1 and TRBJ2-2, is KAGVTQTPRYLIKTRGQQVTLSCSPISGHRSVSWYQQTPGQGLQFLFEYFSETQRNKGNFPGRFSGRQFSNSRSEMNVSTLELGDSALYLCASSSAGTGYTGELFFGEGSRLTVL.

The chain combines TRBV2 with TRBJ1-6; TRBD1 agrees at 7 bases. The V and J ends lost 4 bases and 10 bases, in that order; junction bases with no gene match: 1. This CDR3 comprises 12 residues. Germline loops: CDR1 SNHLY, CDR2 FYNNEI. The CDR3 loop is CASSGTGSPLHF. For the CDR3, the DNA is TGTGCCAGCAGTGGGACAGGCTCACCCCTCCACTTT.

V is TRBV18 and J is TRBJ1-5, with 7 bases lining up with TRBD1. The J segment lost 7 bases and the V segment lost 6 bases, leaving 6 bases of the junction unmatched. Germline lookup yields CDR1 KGHSH and CDR2 LQKENI. There are 13 residues in the CDR3. CDR3 amino acids: CASSRDRDQPQHF. CDR3 in DNA: TGTGCCAGCTCCCGCGACAGGGACCAGCCCCAGCATTTT. Full variable domain (remainder filled in from reference TRBV18 and TRBJ1-5): NAGVMQNPRHLVRRRGQEARLRCSPMKGHSHVYWYRQLPEEGLKFMVYLQKENIIDESGMPKERFSAEFPKEGPSILRIQQVVRGDSAAYFCASSRDRDQPQHFGDGTRLSIL.

This clone was counted only a few times. This chain uses TRBV11-2 with TRBJ1-1; 7 nucleotides align to TRBD1. V gave up 2 bases and J gave up 0 bases; unmatched junction bases: 3. CDR1 is SGHAT, CDR2 FQNNGV, per germline. The CDR3 totals 15 residues. In nucleotides, the CDR3 is TGTGCCAGCAGCTTAACCAGGGGGGTGAACACTGAAGCTTTCTTT. Protein: CASSLTRGVNTEAFF.

The chain couples TRBV19 to TRBJ1-5; 7 positions match TRBD1. This CDR3 spans 17 amino acids. The V segment lost 4 bases and the J segment 2 bases; nucleotides outside the gene matches: 11. Germline-derived CDR1 and CDR2 are LNHDA and SQIVND (reference sequence). CDR3 nucleotide sequence: TGTGCCAGTAGTACCCGAACACAGGGGAAGGGCAATCAGCCCCAGCATTTT. This translates into CASSTRTQGKGNQPQHF.

This chain uses TRBV7-3 with TRBJ1-1; perhaps TRBD1 as D (5 bases). V was clipped by 5 bases and J by 1 base, with 8 bases between them. The CDR3 has 13 residues. Germline V gene sequence: CDR1 SGHTA, CDR2 FQGTGA. The CDR3 nucleotides are TGTGCCAGCAGCCAACAGGAGAACACTGAAGCTTTCTTT. Protein: CASSQQENTEAFF.

The rearrangement joins TRBV18 to TRBJ1-2; 9 positions agree with TRBD1. V gave up 3 bases and J gave up 4 bases; unmatched junction bases: 0. Germline CDR1 reads KGHSH; CDR2 reads LQKENI. The CDR3 covers 13 residues. The CDR3, as DNA: TGTGCCAGCTCACCGGACAGGGGCTATGGCTACACCTTC. Protein: CASSPDRGYGYTF.

This chain links TRBV5-6 with TRBJ2-3; D is ambiguous. CDR1 is SGHDT, CDR2 YYEEEE, per germline. This CDR3 has 16 residues. Trimming took 0 bases from V and 3 from J, leaving 14 bases between them. The CDR3 region is CASSLVSPSLTDTQYF. In nucleotides, the CDR3 is TGTGCCAGCAGCTTGGTTTCTCCGTCCCTTACAGATACGCAGTATTTT.

V gene TRBV4-1 combines with J gene TRBJ1-5; D gene ambiguous. The CDR3 extends over 17 amino acids. Germline-derived CDR1 and CDR2 are MGHRA and YSYEKL. Trimming removed 0 bases from V and 1 base from J, with 13 bases in between. The CDR3 loop reads CASSQDPFQRSNQPQHF. The CDR3 DNA is TGCGCCAGCAGCCAAGATCCGTTCCAGAGGAGCAATCAGCCCCAGCATTTT.

This chain links TRBV29-1 with TRBJ2-1, with D unclear. V was cut by 7 bases and J by 9 bases, with 16 bases left in between. This CDR3 spans 12 amino acids. Germline CDR1 is SQVTM and CDR2 is ANQGSEA. The CDR3 DNA follows: TGCAGCGCCGGATCCCAGGCCGGTGAGCAGTTCTTC. Residues: CSAGSQAGEQFF.

V and J are TRBV5-4 and TRBJ2-7; no clear D gene. Germline values: CDR1 SGHNT, CDR2 YYREEE (reference sequence). Trimming shortened V by 0 bases and J by 1 base, and 5 bases separated the two germline ends. This CDR3 spans 13 amino acids. This CDR3 is CASSLELSYEQYF. The CDR3 nucleotides read TGTGCCAGCAGCTTGGAACTTTCCTACGAGCAGTACTTC.

CDR3 region: CASSSKRLAGGDNEQFF. As DNA, the CDR3 is TGCGCCAGCAGCTCCAAAAGGTTGGCGGGAGGGGACAATGAGCAGTTCTTC. The J gene is TRBJ2-1, the V gene TRBV5-1; 9 bases line up with TRBD2. The CDR3 covers 17 residues. CDR1 and CDR2 (germline): SGHRS, YFSETQ. V shed 3 bases, J shed 5 bases, and the junction held 12 bases outside the gene matches.

Note on this clone: At one boundary the junction diverges from the germline segment, which might be a read error. J is TRBJ2-2 and V is TRBV5-4; 7 bases fit TRBD1. This CDR3 has 16 amino acids. CDR1 and CDR2 (germline): SGHNT, YYREEE (reference sequence). As DNA, the CDR3 is TGTGCCAGCAGTTTGGACAGGTTTTCGAACACCGGGGAGCTGTTTTTT. Translation gives CASSLDRFSNTGELFF.

Only one count was recorded for this clone. The chain carries TRBV18 and TRBJ2-3, with 8 positions matching TRBD2. The CDR3 has 15 residues. The germline CDR1 and CDR2 sequences are KGHSH and LQKENI. Trimming took 3 bases from V and 4 from J; bases not matched to a gene: 6. In nucleotides, the CDR3 is TGTGCCAGCTCACCCAGCGGGGGCTCGGCAGATACGCAGTATTTT. This gives the protein CASSPSGGSADTQYF. The entire variable domain, with the rest obtained from reference TRBV18 and TRBJ2-3, is as follows: NAGVMQNPRHLVRRRGQEARLRCSPMKGHSHVYWYRQLPEEGLKFMVYLQKENIIDESGMPKERFSAEFPKEGPSILRIQQVVRGDSAAYFCASSPSGGSADTQYFGPGTRLTVL.